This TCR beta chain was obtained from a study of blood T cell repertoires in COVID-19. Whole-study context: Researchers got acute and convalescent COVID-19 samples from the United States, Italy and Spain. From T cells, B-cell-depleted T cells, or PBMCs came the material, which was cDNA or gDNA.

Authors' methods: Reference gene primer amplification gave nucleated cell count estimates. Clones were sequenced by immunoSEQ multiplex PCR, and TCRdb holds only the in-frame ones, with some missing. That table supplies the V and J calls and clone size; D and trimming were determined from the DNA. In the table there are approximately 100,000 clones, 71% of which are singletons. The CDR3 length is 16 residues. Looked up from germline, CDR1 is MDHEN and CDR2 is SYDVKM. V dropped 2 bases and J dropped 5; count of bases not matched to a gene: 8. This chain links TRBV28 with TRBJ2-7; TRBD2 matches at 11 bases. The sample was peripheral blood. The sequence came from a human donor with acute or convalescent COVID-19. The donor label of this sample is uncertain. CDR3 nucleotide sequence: TGTGCCAGCAGTTTACGGGCTAGCGGGGGGCCCCACGAGCAGTACGTC. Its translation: CASSLRASGGPHEQYV.